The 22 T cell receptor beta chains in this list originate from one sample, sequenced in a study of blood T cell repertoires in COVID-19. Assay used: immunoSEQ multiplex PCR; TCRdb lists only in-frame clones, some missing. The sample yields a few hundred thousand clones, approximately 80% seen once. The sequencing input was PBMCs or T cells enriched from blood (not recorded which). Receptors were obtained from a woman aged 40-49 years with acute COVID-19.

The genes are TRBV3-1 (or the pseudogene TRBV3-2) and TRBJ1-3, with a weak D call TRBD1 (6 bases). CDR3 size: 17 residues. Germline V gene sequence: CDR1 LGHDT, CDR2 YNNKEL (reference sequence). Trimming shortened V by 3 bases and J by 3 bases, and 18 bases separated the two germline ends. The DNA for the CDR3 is TGTGCCAGCAGCCACCGTCCCAGGGGCGCTGGTGGAAACACCATATATTTT. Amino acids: CASSHRPRGAGGNTIYF.

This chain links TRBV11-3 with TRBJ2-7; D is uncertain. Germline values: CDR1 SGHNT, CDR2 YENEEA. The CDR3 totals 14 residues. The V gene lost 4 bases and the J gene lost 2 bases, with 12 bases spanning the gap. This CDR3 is CASSYESGPYEQYF. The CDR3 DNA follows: TGTGCCAGCAGCTATGAATCGGGTCCCTACGAGCAGTACTTC. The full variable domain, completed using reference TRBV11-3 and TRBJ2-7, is EAGVVQSPRYKIIEKKQPVAFWCNPISGHNTLYWYLQNLGQGPELLIRYENEEAVDDSQLPKDRFSAERLKGVDSTLKIQPAELGDSAVYLCASSYESGPYEQYFGPGTRLTVT.

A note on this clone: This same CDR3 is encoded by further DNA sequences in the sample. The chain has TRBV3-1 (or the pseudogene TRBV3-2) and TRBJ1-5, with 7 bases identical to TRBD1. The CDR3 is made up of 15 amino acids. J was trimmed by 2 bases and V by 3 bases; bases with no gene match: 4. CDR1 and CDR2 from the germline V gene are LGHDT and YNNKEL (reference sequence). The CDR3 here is CASSQDGQGNQPQHF. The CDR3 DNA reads TGTGCCAGCAGCCAGGACGGACAGGGCAATCAGCCCCAGCATTTT.

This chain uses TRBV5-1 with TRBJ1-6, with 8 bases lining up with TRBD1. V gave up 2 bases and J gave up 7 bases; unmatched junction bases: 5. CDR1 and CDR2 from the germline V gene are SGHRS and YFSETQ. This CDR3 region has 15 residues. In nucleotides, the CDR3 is TGCGCCAGCAGCTTCGTACAGGGGGTAAATTCACCCCTCCACTTT. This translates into CASSFVQGVNSPLHF.

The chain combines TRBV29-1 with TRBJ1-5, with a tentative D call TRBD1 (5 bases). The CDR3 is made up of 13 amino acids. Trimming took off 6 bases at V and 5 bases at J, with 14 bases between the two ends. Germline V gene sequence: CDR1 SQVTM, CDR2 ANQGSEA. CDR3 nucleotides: TGCAGCGTCGGAGCAGGGCCAGATCAGCCCCAGCATTTT. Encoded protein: CSVGAGPDQPQHF.

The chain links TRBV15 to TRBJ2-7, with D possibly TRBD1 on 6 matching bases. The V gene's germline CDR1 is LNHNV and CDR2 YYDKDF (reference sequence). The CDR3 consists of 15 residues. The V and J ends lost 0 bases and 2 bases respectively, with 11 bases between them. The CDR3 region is CATSREAGVTYEQYF. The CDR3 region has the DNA TGTGCCACCAGCAGAGAGGCAGGGGTAACCTACGAGCAGTACTTC.

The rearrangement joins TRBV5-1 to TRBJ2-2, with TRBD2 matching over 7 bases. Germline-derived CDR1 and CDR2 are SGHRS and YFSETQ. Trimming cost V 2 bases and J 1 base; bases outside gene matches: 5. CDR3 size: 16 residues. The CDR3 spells CASSFEAGLNTGELFF. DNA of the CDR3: TGCGCCAGCAGCTTCGAAGCGGGACTGAACACCGGGGAGCTGTTTTTT.

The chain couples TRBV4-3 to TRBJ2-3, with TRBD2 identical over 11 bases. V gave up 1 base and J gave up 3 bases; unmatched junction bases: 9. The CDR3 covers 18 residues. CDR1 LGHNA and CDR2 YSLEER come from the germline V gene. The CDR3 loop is CASSQGRRASGRTDTQYF. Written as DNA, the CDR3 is TGCGCCAGCAGCCAAGGAAGAAGGGCTAGCGGGAGGACAGATACGCAGTATTTT.

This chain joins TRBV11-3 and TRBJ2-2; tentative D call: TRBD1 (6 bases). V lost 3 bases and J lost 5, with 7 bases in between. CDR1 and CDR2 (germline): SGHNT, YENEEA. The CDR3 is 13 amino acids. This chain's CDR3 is CASSFRGTGELFF. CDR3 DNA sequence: TGTGCCAGCAGCTTCAGGGGTACCGGGGAGCTGTTTTTT.

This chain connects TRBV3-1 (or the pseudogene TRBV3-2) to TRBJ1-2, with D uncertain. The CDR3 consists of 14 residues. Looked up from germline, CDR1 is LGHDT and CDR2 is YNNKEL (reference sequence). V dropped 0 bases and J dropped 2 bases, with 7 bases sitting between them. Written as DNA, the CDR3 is TGTGCCAGCAGCCAAGACCAGAGGAACTATGGCTACACCTTC. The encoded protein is CASSQDQRNYGYTF.

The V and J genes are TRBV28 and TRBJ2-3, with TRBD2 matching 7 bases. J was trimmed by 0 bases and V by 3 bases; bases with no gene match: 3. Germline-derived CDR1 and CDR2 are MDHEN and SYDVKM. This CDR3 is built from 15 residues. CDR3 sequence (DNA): TGTGCCAGCAGTTTGGGGGGGTCTAGCACAGATACGCAGTATTTT. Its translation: CASSLGGSSTDTQYF.

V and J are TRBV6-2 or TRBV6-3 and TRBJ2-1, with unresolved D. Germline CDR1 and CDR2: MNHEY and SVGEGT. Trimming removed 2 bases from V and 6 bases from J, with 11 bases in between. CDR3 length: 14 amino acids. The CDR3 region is CASSYHKSVNEQFF. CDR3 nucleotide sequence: TGTGCCAGCAGTTACCACAAGAGCGTCAATGAGCAGTTCTTC.

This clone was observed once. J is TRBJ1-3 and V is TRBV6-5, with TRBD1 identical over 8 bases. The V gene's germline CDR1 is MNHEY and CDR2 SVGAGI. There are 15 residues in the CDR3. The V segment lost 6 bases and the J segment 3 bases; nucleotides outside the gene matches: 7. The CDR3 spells CASRPTGGYGNTIYF. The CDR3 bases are TGTGCCAGCAGGCCCACAGGGGGTTATGGAAACACCATATATTTT.

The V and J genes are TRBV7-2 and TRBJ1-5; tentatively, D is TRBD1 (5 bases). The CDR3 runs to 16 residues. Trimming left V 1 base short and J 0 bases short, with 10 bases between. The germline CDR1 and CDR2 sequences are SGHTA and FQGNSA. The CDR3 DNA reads TGTGCCAGCAGCTTAGAAGGGGCGTATAGCAATCAGCCCCAGCATTTT. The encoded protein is CASSLEGAYSNQPQHF.

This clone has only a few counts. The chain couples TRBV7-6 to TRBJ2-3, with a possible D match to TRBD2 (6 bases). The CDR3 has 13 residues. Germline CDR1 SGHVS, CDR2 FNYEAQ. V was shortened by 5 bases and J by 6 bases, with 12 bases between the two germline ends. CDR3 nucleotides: TGTGCCAGCAGCCGCGGGGCACGGGATACGCAGTATTTT. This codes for CASSRGARDTQYF. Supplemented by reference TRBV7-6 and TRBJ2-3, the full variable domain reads GAGVSQSPRYKVTKRGQDVALRCDPISGHVSLYWYRQALGQGPEFLTYFNYEAQQDKSGLPNDRFSAERPEGSISTLTIQRTEQRDSAMYRCASSRGARDTQYFGPGTRLTVL.

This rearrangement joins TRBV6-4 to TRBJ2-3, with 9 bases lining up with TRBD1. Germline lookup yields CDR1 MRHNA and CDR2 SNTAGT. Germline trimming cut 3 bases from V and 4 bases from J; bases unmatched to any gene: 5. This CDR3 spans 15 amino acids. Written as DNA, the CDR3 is TGTGCCAGCAGTGAACAGGGGGCCGGCGCAGATACGCAGTATTTT. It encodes CASSEQGAGADTQYF.

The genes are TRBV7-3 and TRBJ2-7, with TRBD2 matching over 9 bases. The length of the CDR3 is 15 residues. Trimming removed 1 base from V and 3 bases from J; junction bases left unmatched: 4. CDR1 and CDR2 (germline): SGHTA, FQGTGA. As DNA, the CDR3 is TGTGCCAGCAGCTTAAATGGCGGGAGGGACTACGAGCAGTACTTC. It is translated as CASSLNGGRDYEQYF.

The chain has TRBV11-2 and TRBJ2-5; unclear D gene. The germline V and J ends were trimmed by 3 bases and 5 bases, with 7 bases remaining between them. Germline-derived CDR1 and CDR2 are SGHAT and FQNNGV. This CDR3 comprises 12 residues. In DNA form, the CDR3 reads TGTGCCAGCAGCTTTCATCGGGAGACCCAGTACTTC. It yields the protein CASSFHRETQYF.

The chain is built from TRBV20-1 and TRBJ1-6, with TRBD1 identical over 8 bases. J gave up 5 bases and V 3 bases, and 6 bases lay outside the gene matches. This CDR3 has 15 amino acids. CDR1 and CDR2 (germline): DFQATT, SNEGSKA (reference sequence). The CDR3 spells CSASGQGAHNSPLHF. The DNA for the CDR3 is TGCAGTGCTAGTGGGCAGGGGGCCCATAATTCACCCCTCCACTTT.

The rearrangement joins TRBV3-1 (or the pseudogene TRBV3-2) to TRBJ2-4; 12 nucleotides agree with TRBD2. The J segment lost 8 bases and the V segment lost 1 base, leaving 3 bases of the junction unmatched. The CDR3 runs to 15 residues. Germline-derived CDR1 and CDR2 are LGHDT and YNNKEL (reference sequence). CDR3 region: CASSQVASGRDIQYF. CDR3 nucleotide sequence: TGTGCCAGCAGCCAAGTGGCTAGCGGGAGGGACATTCAGTACTTC.

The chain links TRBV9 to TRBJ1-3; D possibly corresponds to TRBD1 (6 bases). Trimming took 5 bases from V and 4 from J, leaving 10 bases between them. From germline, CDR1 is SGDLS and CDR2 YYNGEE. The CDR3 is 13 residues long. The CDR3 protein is CASRGGQGNTIYF. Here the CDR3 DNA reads TGTGCCAGCAGAGGAGGACAGGGAAACACCATATATTTT.

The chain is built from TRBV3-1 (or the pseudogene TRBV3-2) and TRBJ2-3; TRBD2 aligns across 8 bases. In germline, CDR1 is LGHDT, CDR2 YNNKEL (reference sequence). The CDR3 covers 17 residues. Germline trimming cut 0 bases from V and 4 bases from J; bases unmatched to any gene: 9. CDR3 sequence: CASSQDRSGRGSDTQYF. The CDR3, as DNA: TGTGCCAGCAGCCAAGATCGGAGCGGGAGAGGTTCAGATACGCAGTATTTT.